This T cell receptor (beta chain) was retrieved from a study of cytomegalovirus exposure and HLA in healthy donors. The primer mix had 60 Vbeta and 13 Jbeta primers. The data were produced by immunoSEQ multiplex PCR, yet TCRdb's version contains in-frame clones alone and is incomplete. Among more than 150,000 clones listed, over 65% were seen once. General study findings and limits: Cytomegalovirus association was listed for about 150 TCR beta chains. No immune exposure information besides CMV serostatus was available. The authors judged a highly shared variant cluster likely a sequencing artifact. Later analysis identified a missense DCLRE1C variant that was linked to TCR beta V- and J-gene trimming.

V lost 4 bases and J lost 2; bases outside the gene matches: 5. The CDR3 runs to 15 residues. Per germline, CDR1 MNHEY and CDR2 SVGAGI. Points on this clone: Its matching antigen is unknown.

The J gene is TRBJ2-1, the V gene TRBV6-5; 7 bases map to TRBD1. The clonotype originates from a woman in her 50s in good health and CMV-seropositive. Sequenced sample: PBMCs. The CDR3 sequence is CASSSTGQAYNEQFF. The CDR3 DNA reads as TGTGCCAGCAGTTCGACAGGGCAAGCCTACAATGAGCAGTTCTTC.